This T cell receptor beta chain was identified during a study of shared clonotypes between healthy human individuals. From germline, CDR1 is WNHNN and CDR2 SYGVQD (reference sequence). The CDR3 runs to 16 residues. With V trimmed by 7 bases and J by 4 bases, 15 bases remained unmatched. CD45RO-negative CD8 cells positively selected for CCR7 made up the naive population, which excluded terminally differentiated effector memory CD45RA+ cells. The repertoire was sequenced with immunoSEQ multiplex PCR; TCRdb's copy has only in-frame clones and lacks some. The table includes 550,000 to 650,000 clones, about 95% detected once.

The rearrangement joins TRBV10-1 to TRBJ1-1; 7 positions agree with TRBD1. Sequenced: naive CD8+ T cells sorted from blood. The receptor was derived from a woman under 40 in good health. The CDR3 DNA sequence: TGCGCCAGCATCAGGGGCGGGAAGGGGGCTAGCACTGAAGCTTTCTTT. This gives the protein CASIRGGKGASTEAFF.